This TCR beta chain comes out of a study of CD8+CD57+ T cells in acquired aplastic anemia. Looking at the study overall: Quantities of DNA derived from sorted CD4+ and CD8+ cells averaged approximately 3 ug.

Patients included in sequencing had previously demonstrated CD8+CD57+ cell expansion by flow cytometry. All patients had severe acquired aplastic anemia. Patient blood was sampled before any therapy had been received. This clonotype has a handful of counts. Its antigen is not identified. CDR3 and TCR beta VDJ profiling relied on genomic DNA as the template. TCRdb analysed the reads with MiXCR anew, one entry per CDR3 protein. The sample includes approximately 470,000 distinct CDR3 sequences, 25% to 40% of them seen just once. Study findings and constraints: Researchers report that around 29 CD8+ CDR3 sequences appeared in both patients and controls.

With V trimmed by 4 bases and J by 6 bases, 9 bases remained unmatched. The CDR3 is 14 residues long. The sequencing sample was made of sorted CD4+, CD8+, or CD8+CD57+ T cells (not recorded which) from PBMCs. This chain joins TRBV12-3 or TRBV12-4 and TRBJ2-7; 7 nucleotides match TRBD1. This sequence originates from a human donor with aplastic anemia. CDR3 region: CASSSYRGPVEQYF. The CDR3 bases are TGTGCCAGCAGTTCCTACAGGGGTCCCGTCGAGCAGTACTTC.